These 8 T cell receptor beta chains originate from one sample sequenced in a study of blood T cells in healthy people across ages. Through a sample-barcoded 5' primer and a J-beta primer mix, a second PCR was run for 7 to 11 cycles. TCRdb ran MiXCR on the 5' RACE reads and lists one entry per CDR3 protein. Counted here are around 600,000 distinct CDR3 sequences, about 45% occurring once; the ten biggest clones make up 20% to 25%. The material sequenced was blood. These receptors were taken from a man of 80 years or more in good health.

This clonotype was recorded once. V is TRBV13 and J is TRBJ2-7; 13 nucleotides agree with TRBD2. With V trimmed by 0 bases and J by 2 bases, 13 bases remained unmatched. CDR3 length equals 20 residues. Germline V gives CDR1 PRHDT, CDR2 FYEKMQ (reference sequence). The CDR3 is CASSLGLGGLAGAGAYEQYF. Written as DNA, the CDR3 is TGTGCCAGCAGCTTAGGCCTAGGCGGACTAGCGGGAGCTGGCGCCTACGAGCAGTACTTC.

This clonotype has a count of ten or more. The chain couples TRBV6-5 to TRBJ2-1, with D tentatively TRBD1 (5 bases). V lost 2 bases and J 12 bases, leaving 14 bases between the germline ends. The germline gives CDR1 MNHEY, CDR2 SVGAGI. This CDR3 region has 13 residues. Here the CDR3 reads CASSYDSSSGQFF. CDR3 DNA: TGTGCCAGCAGTTACGACAGTTCTAGTGGGCAGTTCTTC.

The V call is TRBV20-1, the J call TRBJ2-4, with D maybe TRBD2 (6 bases). The tail of the sequence fits TRBJ2-7 better, so the J call may be wrong. CDR3 length equals 14 residues. Germline V CDR1 and CDR2: DFQATT, SNEGSKA (reference sequence). The CDR3 DNA is TGCAGTGCTAGGTCGAGGGCGGGAACGTACGAGCAGTACTTC. Translating it yields CSARSRAGTYEQYF.

The chain carries TRBV4-1 and TRBJ2-5, with TRBD2 matching 7 bases. Germline CDR1 and CDR2: MGHRA and YSYEKL. This CDR3 is built from 14 residues. The V segment lost 3 bases and the J segment 1 base; nucleotides outside the gene matches: 2. DNA for the CDR3: TGCGCCAGCAGCCAGCCTAGCGGCCAAGAGACCCAGTACTTC. Residues: CASSQPSGQETQYF.

The sample holds a few counts of this clonotype. The gene calls are TRBV15 and TRBJ2-7, with a possible D match to TRBD1 (6 bases). V shed 1 base and J shed 3 bases, with 10 bases lying between them. This CDR3 has 14 amino acids. Germline CDR1 and CDR2: LNHNV and YYDKDF (reference sequence). This CDR3 is CATSRAAGVYEQYF. The CDR3 nucleotides are TGTGCCACCAGCAGAGCAGCAGGGGTCTACGAGCAGTACTTC. The variable domain in full, with the rest retrieved from reference TRBV15 and TRBJ2-7, is DAMVIQNPRYQVTQFGKPVTLSCSQTLNHNVMYWYQQKSSQAPKLLFHYYDKDFNNEADTPDNFQSRRPNTSFCFLDIRSPGLGDTAMYLCATSRAAGVYEQYFGPGTRLTVT.

This clonotype turned up a few times. The DNA for the CDR3 is TGTGCCAGCAGCCCGTCCCCAAAATCCTCCCCCAACGAGCAGTACTTC. This translates into CASSPSPKSSPNEQYF. The rearrangement links TRBV9 to TRBJ2-7; D is unclear. Trimming removed 4 bases from V and 5 bases from J, with 22 bases in between. The CDR3 contains 16 residues. Germline values: CDR1 SGDLS, CDR2 YYNGEE.

This clonotype turned up a few times. The chain joins TRBV6-2 or TRBV6-3 to TRBJ1-1; TRBD1 is a possible D gene (5 bases). CDR1 and CDR2 from the germline V gene are MNHEY and SVGEGT. V was pared by 4 bases and J by 5 bases, with 11 bases between. The CDR3 is 13 residues long. DNA for the CDR3: TGTGCCAGCAGTTCAGGGAGTTGGACTGAAGCTTTCTTT. Residues: CASSSGSWTEAFF.

This clonotype was counted between two and nine times. This chain links TRBV20-1 with TRBJ2-1, with 10 bases matching TRBD2. The CDR3 sequence is 15 residues long. V dropped 3 bases and J dropped 2; count of bases not matched to a gene: 4. Germline V gives CDR1 DFQATT, CDR2 SNEGSKA (reference sequence). CDR3 protein: CSASPGTSAYNEQFF. As DNA, the CDR3 is TGCAGTGCTAGTCCCGGGACTAGCGCCTACAATGAGCAGTTCTTC.